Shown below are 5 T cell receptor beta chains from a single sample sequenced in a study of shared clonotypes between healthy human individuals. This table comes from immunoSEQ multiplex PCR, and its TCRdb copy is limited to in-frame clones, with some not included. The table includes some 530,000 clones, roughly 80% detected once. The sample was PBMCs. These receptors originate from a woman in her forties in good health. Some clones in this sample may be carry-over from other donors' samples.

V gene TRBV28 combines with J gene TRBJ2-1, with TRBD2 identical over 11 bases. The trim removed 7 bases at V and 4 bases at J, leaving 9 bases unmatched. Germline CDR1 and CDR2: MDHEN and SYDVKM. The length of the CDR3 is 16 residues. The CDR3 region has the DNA TGTGCCAGCACCGAGAATAGCGGGAGGGTTTACAATGAGCAGTTCTTC. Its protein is CASTENSGRVYNEQFF.

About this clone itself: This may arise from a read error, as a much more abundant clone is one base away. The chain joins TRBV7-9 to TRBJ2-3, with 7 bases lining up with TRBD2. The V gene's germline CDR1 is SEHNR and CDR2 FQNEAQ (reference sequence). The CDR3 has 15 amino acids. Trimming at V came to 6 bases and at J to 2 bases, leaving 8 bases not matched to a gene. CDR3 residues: CASSAGDYLTDTQYF. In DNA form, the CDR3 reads TGTGCCAGCAGTGCGGGGGACTACCTCACAGATACGCAGTATTTT.

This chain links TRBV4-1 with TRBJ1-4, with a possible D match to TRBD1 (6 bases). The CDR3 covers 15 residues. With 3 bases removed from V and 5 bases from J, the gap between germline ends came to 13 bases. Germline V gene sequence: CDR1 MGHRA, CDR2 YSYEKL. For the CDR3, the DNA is TGCGCCAGCAGCCAGAGCAGGGGATGGAATGAAAAACTGTTTTTT. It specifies CASSQSRGWNEKLFF.

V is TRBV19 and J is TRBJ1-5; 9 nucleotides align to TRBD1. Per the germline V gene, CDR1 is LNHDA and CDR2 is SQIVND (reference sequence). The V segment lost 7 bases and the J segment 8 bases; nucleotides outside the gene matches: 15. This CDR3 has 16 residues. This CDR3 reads CASTDTGTGTLEPQHF. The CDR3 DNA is TGTGCCAGTACCGACACGGGGACAGGGACTCTTGAGCCCCAGCATTTT.

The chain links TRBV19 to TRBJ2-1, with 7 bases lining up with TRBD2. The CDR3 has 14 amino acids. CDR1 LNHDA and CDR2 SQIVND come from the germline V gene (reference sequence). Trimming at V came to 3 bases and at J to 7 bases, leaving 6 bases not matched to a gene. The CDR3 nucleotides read TGTGCCAGTAGTATCCGACTAGCCCCGAATGAGCAGTTCTTC. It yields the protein CASSIRLAPNEQFF.